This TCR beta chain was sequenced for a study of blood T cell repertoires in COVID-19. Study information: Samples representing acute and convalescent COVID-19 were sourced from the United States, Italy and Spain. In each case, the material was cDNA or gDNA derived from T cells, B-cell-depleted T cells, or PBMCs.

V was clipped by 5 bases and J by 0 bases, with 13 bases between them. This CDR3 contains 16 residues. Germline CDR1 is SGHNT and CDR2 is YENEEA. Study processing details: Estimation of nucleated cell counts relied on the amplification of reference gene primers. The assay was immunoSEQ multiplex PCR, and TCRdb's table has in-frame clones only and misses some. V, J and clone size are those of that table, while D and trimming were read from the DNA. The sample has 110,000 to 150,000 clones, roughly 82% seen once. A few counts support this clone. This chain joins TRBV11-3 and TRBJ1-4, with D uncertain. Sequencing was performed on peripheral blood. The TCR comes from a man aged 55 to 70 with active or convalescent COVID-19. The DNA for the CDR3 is TGTGCCAGCAGCGCTCGTGACACGCCAACTAATGAAAAACTGTTTTTT. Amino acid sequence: CASSARDTPTNEKLFF.